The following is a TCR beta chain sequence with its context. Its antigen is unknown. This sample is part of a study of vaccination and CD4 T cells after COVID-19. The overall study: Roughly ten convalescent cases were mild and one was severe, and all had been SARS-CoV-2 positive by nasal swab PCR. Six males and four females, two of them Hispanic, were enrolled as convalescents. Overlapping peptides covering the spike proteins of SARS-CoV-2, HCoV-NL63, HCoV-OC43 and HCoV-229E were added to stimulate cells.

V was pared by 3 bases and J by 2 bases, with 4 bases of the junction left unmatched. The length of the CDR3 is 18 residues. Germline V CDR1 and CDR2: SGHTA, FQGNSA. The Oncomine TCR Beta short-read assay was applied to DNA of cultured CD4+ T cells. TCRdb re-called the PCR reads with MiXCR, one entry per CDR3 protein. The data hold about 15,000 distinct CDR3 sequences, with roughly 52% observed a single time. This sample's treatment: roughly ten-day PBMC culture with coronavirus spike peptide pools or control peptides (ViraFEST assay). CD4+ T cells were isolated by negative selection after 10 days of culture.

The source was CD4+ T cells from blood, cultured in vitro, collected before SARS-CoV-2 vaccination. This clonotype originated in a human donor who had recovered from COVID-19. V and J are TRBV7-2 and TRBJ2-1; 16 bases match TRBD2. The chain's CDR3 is CASSLPGTSGRAYNEQFF. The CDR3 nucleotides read TGTGCCAGCAGCTTGCCCGGGACTAGCGGGAGGGCCTACAATGAGCAGTTCTTC. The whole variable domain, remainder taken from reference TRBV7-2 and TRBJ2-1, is GAGVSQSPSNKVTEKGKDVELRCDPISGHTALYWYRQSLGQGLEFLIYFQGNSAPDKSGLPSDRFSAERTGGSVSTLTIQRTQQEDSAVYLCASSLPGTSGRAYNEQFFGPGTRLTVL.